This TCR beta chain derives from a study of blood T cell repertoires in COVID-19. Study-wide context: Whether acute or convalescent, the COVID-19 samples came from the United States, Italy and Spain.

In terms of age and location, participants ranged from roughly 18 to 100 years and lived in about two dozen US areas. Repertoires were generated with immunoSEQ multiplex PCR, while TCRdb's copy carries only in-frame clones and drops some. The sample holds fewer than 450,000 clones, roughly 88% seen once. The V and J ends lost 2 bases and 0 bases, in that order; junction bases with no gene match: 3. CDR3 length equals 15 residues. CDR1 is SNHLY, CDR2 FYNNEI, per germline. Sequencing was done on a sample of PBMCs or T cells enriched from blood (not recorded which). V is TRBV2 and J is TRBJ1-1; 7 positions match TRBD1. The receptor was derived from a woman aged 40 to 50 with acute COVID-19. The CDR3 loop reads CASSETGELNTEAFF. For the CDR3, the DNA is TGTGCCAGCAGTGAAACAGGGGAGTTGAACACTGAAGCTTTCTTT. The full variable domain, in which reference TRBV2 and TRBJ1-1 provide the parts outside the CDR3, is EPEVTQTPSHQVTQMGQEVILRCVPISNHLYFYWYRQILGQKVEFLVSFYNNEISEKSEIFDDQFSVERPDGSNFTLKIRSTKLEDSAMYFCASSETGELNTEAFFGQGTRLTVV.